This T cell receptor beta chain was observed in a study of sequential checkpoint blockade in melanoma. The overall study: DNA from over 80 pretreatment tumor samples underwent TCRβ immunosequencing.

Indicated treatment: randomized to nivolumab then ipilimumab (arm A) or the reverse (arm B). Profiled with immunoSEQ multiplex PCR; TCRdb holds only in-frame clones, not every one. The sample yields about 18,000 clones, 73% seen once. Regarding the study as a whole: Clinical benefit was about 30 times likelier when tumor T-cell fraction and clonality increased. Mutational load did not correlate with tumor T-cell fraction or clonality. In arm A, pretreatment tumor clonality was associated with response.

V dropped 3 bases and J dropped 4 bases, with 15 bases sitting between them. CDR1 and CDR2 from the germline V gene are KGHSH and LQKENI. The CDR3 length is 15 residues. To note about this clone: Its antigen is undetermined.

The clonotype was recovered from a human donor with melanoma. This rearrangement joins TRBV18 to TRBJ2-5; tentative D call: TRBD2 (5 bases). The sequencing used tumor tissue (inferred from file names), collected from a patient given nivolumab and ipilimumab in sequence. CDR3 sequence (DNA): TGTGCCAGCTCACCGTCCGGGGAGCGTGGAGAGACCCAGTACTTC. This translates into CASSPSGERGETQYF.